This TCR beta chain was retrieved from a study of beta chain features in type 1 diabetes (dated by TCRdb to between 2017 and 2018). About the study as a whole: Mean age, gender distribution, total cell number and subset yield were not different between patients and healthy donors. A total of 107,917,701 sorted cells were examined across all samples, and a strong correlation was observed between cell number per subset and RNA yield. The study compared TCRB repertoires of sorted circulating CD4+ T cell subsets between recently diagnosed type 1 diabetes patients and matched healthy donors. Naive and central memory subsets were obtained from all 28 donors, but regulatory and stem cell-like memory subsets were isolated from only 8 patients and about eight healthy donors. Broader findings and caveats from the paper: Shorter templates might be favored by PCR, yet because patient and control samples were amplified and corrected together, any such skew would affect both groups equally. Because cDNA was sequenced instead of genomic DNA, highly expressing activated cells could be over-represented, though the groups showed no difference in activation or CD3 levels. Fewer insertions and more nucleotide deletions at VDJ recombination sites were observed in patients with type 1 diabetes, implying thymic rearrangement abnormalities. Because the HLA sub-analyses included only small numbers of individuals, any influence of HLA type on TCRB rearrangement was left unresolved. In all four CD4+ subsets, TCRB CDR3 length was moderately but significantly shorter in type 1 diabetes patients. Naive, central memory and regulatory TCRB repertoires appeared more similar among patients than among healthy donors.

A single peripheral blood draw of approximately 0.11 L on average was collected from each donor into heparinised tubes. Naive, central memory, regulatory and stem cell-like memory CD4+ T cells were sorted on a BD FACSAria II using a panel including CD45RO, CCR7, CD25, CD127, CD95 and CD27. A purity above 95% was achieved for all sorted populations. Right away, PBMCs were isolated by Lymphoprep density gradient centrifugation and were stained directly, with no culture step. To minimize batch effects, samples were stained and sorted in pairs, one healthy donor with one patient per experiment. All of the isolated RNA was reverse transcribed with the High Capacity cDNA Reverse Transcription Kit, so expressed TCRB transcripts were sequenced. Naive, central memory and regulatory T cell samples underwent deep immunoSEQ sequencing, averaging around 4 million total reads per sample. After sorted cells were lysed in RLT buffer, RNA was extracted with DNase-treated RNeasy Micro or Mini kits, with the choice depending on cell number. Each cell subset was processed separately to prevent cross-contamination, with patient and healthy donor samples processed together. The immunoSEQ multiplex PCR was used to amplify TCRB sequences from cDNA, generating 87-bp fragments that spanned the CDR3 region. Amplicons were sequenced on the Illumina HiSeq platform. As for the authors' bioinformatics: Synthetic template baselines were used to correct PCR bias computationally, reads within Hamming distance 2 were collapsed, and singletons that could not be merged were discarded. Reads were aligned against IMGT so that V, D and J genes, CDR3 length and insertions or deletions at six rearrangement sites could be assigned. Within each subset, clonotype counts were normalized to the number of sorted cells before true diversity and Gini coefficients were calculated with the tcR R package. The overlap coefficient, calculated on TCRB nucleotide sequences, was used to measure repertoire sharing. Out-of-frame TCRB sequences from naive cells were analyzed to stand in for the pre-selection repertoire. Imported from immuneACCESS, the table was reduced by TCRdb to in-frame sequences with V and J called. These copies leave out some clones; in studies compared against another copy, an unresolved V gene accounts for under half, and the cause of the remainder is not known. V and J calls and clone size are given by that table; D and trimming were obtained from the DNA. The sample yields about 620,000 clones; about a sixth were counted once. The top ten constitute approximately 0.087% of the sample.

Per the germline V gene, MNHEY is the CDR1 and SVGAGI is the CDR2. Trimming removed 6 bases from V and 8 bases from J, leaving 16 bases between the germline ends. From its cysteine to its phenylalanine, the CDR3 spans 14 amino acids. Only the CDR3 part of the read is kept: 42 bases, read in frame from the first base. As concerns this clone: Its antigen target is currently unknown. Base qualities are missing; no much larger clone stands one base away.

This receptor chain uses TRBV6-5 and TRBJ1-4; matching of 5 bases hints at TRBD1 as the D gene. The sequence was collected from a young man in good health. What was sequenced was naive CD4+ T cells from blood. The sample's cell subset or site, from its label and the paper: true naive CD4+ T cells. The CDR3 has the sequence CASSSAGTVEKLFF. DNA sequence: TGTGCCAGCAGCTCTGCCGGGACCGTGGAAAAACTGTTTTTT.